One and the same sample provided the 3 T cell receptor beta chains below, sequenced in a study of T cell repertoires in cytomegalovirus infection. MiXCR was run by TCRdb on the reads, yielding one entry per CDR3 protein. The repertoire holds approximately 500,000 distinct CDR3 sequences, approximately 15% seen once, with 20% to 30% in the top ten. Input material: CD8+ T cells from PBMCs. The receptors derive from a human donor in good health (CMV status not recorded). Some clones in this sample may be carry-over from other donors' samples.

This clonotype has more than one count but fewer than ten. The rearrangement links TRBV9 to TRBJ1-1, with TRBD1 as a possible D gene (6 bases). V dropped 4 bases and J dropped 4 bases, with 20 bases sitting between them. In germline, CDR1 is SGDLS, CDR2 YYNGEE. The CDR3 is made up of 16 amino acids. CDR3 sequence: CASSHQQSGGTTEAFF. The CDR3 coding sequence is TGTGCCAGCAGCCACCAGCAGTCCGGGGGCACCACTGAAGCTTTCTTT.

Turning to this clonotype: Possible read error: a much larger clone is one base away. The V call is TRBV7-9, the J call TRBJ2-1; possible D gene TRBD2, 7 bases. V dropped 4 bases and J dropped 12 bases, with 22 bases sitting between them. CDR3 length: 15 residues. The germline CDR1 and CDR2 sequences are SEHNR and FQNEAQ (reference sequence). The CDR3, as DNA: TGTGCCAGCAGCTCGCGGGGGCCCCGCCGTGATGTGCAGTTCTTC. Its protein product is CASSSRGPRRDVQFF.

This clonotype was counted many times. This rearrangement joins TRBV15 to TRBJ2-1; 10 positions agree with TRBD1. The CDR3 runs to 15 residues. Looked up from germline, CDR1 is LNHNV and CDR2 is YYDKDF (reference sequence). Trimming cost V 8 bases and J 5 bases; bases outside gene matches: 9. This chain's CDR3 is CATAAGTGAHNEQFF. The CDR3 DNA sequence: TGTGCCACCGCCGCCGGGACAGGGGCCCACAATGAGCAGTTCTTC.